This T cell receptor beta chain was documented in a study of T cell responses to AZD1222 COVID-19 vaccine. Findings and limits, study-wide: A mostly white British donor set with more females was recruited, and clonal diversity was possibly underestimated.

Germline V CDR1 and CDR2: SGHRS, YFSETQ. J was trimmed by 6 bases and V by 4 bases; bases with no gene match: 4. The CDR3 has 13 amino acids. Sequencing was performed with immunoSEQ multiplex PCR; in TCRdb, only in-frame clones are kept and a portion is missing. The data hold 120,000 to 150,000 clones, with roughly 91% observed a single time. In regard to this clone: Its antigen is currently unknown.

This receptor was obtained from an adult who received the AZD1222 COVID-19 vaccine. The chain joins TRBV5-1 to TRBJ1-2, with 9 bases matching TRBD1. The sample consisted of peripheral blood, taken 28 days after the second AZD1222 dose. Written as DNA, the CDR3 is TGCGCCAGCAGCCCCCGGGACAGGGATGGCTACACCTTC. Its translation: CASSPRDRDGYTF.